Here is one TCR beta chain with its context. Other DNA sequences in the sample encode the same CDR3. The authors loaded about 0.2 ug DNA, 27,000 or so T cell genomes, into sorted-subset replicate PCRs. The data were produced by immunoSEQ multiplex PCR, yet TCRdb's version contains in-frame clones alone and is incomplete. This table has roughly 2.5 million clones, around 90% appearing once. This entry comes from a study of shared clonotypes between healthy human individuals. Germline values: CDR1 MDHEN, CDR2 SYDVKM. Trimming shortened V by 2 bases and J by 0 bases, and 10 bases separated the two germline ends. The CDR3 extends over 15 amino acids. Naive CD45RA+ and memory CD45RA-negative subsets were split from CD4+ cells.

The J gene is TRBJ1-2, the V gene TRBV28; weak D call: TRBD1 (5 bases). This TCR was sampled from a man between 18 and 35 years old in good health. Sequencing was done on a sample of naive CD4+ T cells sorted from blood. Subset: CD45RA+ positively selected. The DNA for the CDR3 is TGTGCCAGCAGTTTAGGGGGAGCGGCTAACTATGGCTACACCTTC. Translating it yields CASSLGGAANYGYTF.